The 15 T cell receptor beta chains given below trace back to one sample, sequenced in a study of T cells in Graves' hyperthyroidism and ophthalmopathy (dated by TCRdb to the late 2010s). The method behind the library was multiplex PCR. TCRdb lists the instrument as Illumina HiSeq 2000. Amplification of TCR beta CDR3 regions was carried out from RNA transcripts. A first-round RT-PCR of the TCR CDR3 used the HTBI primer set with the Qiagen OneStep RT-PCR kit. TCRdb reworked the public reads: Q25 trimming with fastp, MiXCR clone assembly, productive beta chains retained. Identical CDR3 protein sequences are pooled into one entry, listed with their most common genes and DNA. This sample lists around 300,000 distinct CDR3 sequences; about an eighth were detected once. The top ten clonotypes cover 6% to 8% of the sample. The sequenced material came from blood. The receptors derive from a woman aged 25 to 39 with Graves' hyperthyroidism that later progressed to Graves' ophthalmopathy.

The chain is built from TRBV19 and TRBJ2-1; the match to TRBD1 covers 10 bases. V trimming: 5 bases; J trimming: 10 bases; junction bases outside the gene matches: 8. CDR3 length: 14 amino acids. Germline CDR1 is LNHDA and CDR2 is SQIVND (reference sequence). The CDR3, as DNA: TGTGCCAGTAGTCCCGGGACAGGGGAATGGGAGCAGTTCTTC. Encoded protein: CASSPGTGEWEQFF. Variable domain in full (rest from reference TRBV19 and TRBJ2-1): DGGITQSPKYLFRKEGQNVTLSCEQNLNHDAMYWYRQDPGQGLRLIYYSQIVNDFQKGDIAEGYSVSREKKESFPLTVTSAQKNPTAFYLCASSPGTGEWEQFFGPGTRLTVL.

This chain uses TRBV9 with TRBJ2-1; TRBD2 matches at 8 bases. The CDR3 runs to 15 residues. Germline values: CDR1 SGDLS, CDR2 YYNGEE. Trimming at V came to 3 bases and at J to 5 bases, leaving 7 bases not matched to a gene. CDR3 DNA sequence: TGTGCCAGCAGCGCGGGAGGGTCTGGCAACAATGAGCAGTTCTTC. As protein: CASSAGGSGNNEQFF.

This clonotype has a handful of counts. Germline and junction disagree at one end, which may indicate a read error. This chain links TRBV7-7 with TRBJ2-7, with TRBD1 identical over 7 bases. The V gene's germline CDR1 is SSHAT and CDR2 FNYEAQ (reference sequence). The CDR3 covers 14 residues. CDR3 region: CASSDPEQGHEQYF. DNA of the CDR3: TGTGCTAGCAGCGACCCAGAACAGGGGCACGAGCAGTACTTC.

This clonotype came up many times. The rearrangement uses TRBV7-9 and TRBJ2-1; the D gene is possibly TRBD2 (6 bases). Germline V gene sequence: CDR1 SEHNR, CDR2 FQNEAQ (reference sequence). V was pared by 2 bases and J by 0 bases, with 8 bases between. The CDR3 sequence is 15 residues long. CDR3 bases: TGTGCCAGCAGCTTAAGCGGGCCCTCCTACAATGAGCAGTTCTTC. Amino acid sequence: CASSLSGPSYNEQFF.

This clonotype was detected ten times or more. The chain employs TRBV28 and TRBJ2-1; 9 nucleotides match TRBD1. The CDR3 is made up of 16 amino acids. The germline V gene encodes CDR1 MDHEN and CDR2 SYDVKM. The V gene end was trimmed by 4 bases and the J gene end by 4 bases; junction bases not matched to a gene: 8. This CDR3 is CASSSPGTGRYNEQFF. Written as DNA, the CDR3 is TGTGCCAGCAGTTCCCCCGGGACAGGGAGATACAATGAGCAGTTCTTC.

This clonotype was detected many times. The chain couples TRBV10-3 to TRBJ2-2, with a weak D call TRBD1 (6 bases). CDR3 length: 12 amino acids. The V gene lost 10 bases and the J gene lost 7 bases, with 13 bases spanning the gap. CDR1 and CDR2 from the germline V gene are ENHRY and SYGVKD. The CDR3 DNA reads TGTGCCACTGAGGGGGACCACGGGGAGCTGTTTTTT. Translating it yields CATEGDHGELFF.

This clonotype was counted at least ten times. The chain joins TRBV7-9 to TRBJ2-1; D may be TRBD1 or TRBD2 (5 bases each). The germline V gene encodes CDR1 SEHNR and CDR2 FQNEAQ (reference sequence). The CDR3 is 15 amino acids. The V and J ends lost 5 bases and 5 bases respectively, with 16 bases between them. CDR3 loop: CASSPRQRSNNEQFF. CDR3 bases: TGTGCCAGCAGCCCACGACAGCGGAGCAACAATGAGCAGTTCTTC.

This clonotype was counted at least ten times. V is TRBV30 and J is TRBJ1-1, with D tentatively TRBD1 (5 bases). The CDR3 has 15 residues. CDR1 GTSNPN and CDR2 SVGIG come from the germline V gene (reference sequence). V lost 5 bases and J 4 bases, leaving 20 bases between the germline ends. CDR3 region: CAWGTGLGSGTEAFF. CDR3 bases: TGTGCCTGGGGGACCGGATTAGGGAGCGGCACTGAAGCTTTCTTT.

This sequence joins TRBV7-9 and TRBJ2-5, with TRBD2 matching over 7 bases. Germline V gives CDR1 SEHNR, CDR2 FQNEAQ (reference sequence). The CDR3 is 17 amino acids. With V trimmed by 5 bases and J by 2 bases, 14 bases remained unmatched. The chain's CDR3 is CASSAVGGGGGQETQYF. CDR3 DNA sequence: TGTGCCAGCAGCGCGGTGGGGGGGGGGGGGGGTCAAGAGACCCAGTACTTC.

This clonotype was found many times. The J gene is TRBJ1-5, the V gene TRBV5-1; D gene uncertain. Germline lookup yields CDR1 SGHRS and CDR2 YFSETQ. The CDR3 sequence is 14 residues long. Trimming took off 0 bases at V and 7 bases at J, with 11 bases between the two ends. The CDR3 loop reads CASSLDGMEQPQHF. CDR3 bases: TGCGCCAGCAGCTTGGACGGTATGGAGCAGCCCCAGCATTTT.

This clonotype was found many times. For the CDR3, the DNA is TGCGCCAGCAGCCAACGACTAGCGGGAGCCACAGATACGCAGTATTTT. This encodes CASSQRLAGATDTQYF. This sequence joins TRBV4-3 and TRBJ2-3; 12 bases match TRBD2. V shed 2 bases, J shed 2 bases, and the junction held 2 bases outside the gene matches. This CDR3 has 16 amino acids. In germline, CDR1 is LGHNA, CDR2 YSLEER.

This clonotype showed up many times. The chain is built from TRBV6-1 and TRBJ2-1; 12 nucleotides line up with TRBD1. V gave up 6 bases and J gave up 8 bases; unmatched junction bases: 8. Germline CDR1 MNHNS, CDR2 SASEGT. The CDR3 has 15 amino acids. The CDR3, as DNA: TGTGCCAGCAGCGCTACCGGGACAGGGGGCTATGAGCAGTTCTTC. Amino acids: CASSATGTGGYEQFF.

On this clonotype itself: The germline gene is not matched at one end of the junction; a read error may be the cause. V and J are TRBV20-1 and TRBJ1-1; unclear D gene. The CDR3 runs 13 residues. The germline gives CDR1 DFQATT, CDR2 SNEGSKA (reference sequence). CDR3 nucleotides: TGCAGTGCTAGTTCCGCGTTGAAGACTGAAGCTTTCTTT. This sequence encodes CSASSALKTEAFF.

The chain couples TRBV20-1 to TRBJ2-7, with unresolved D. Trimming took off 6 bases at V and 4 bases at J, with 16 bases between the two ends. CDR3 size: 13 residues. Per germline, CDR1 DFQATT and CDR2 SNEGSKA (reference sequence). CDR3 in DNA: TGCAGTGCCCCCTGGAGCAGCCAATACGAGCAGTACTTC. Translation gives CSAPWSSQYEQYF.

There are many counts of this clonotype. At one end the junction does not follow the germline gene, possibly because of a read error. The chain uses TRBV7-2 and TRBJ2-1; 8 positions agree with TRBD1. CDR1 and CDR2 (germline): SGHTA, FQGNSA. The CDR3 totals 13 residues. CDR3 DNA sequence: TGTGCCAGCAGCTTATACGGACAGGGTGAGGAGTTCTTC. Encoded protein: CASSLYGQGEEFF. The entire variable domain, with the rest obtained from reference TRBV7-2 and TRBJ2-1, is as follows: GAGVSQSPSNKVTEKGKDVELRCDPISGHTALYWYRQSLGQGLEFLIYFQGNSAPDKSGLPSDRFSAERTGGSVSTLTIQRTQQEDSAVYLCASSLYGQGEEFFGPGTRLTVL.